The subject of this entry is one T cell receptor (beta chain). This clone was detected a few times. What antigen it recognizes has not been identified. No base quality information exists; no much larger clone differs at one position. CDR1 and CDR2, looked up from the germline V gene, are MRHNA and SNTAGT. Taken from cysteine to phenylalanine, the CDR3 has 15 residues. Only CDR3 DNA is held: 45 bases, read in frame from base 1. Compared with germline, V lacks 3 bases and J lacks 3 bases; bases without a gene match: 7. This specimen belongs to a study of siplizumab effects on memory and regulatory T cells (dated by TCRdb to the late 2010s). The study in broad terms: The effect of the anti-CD2 antibody siplizumab on alloreactive T-cell subsets was examined in allogeneic mixed lymphocyte reactions constructed from human PBMCs.

The library was generated by the immunoSEQ multiplex PCR assay. The deep sequencing platform assayed approximately 100,000 TCR templates per sample. Genomic DNA extracted from sorted T cells was the material used for TCRbeta CDR3 sequencing. On the authors' methods: Clonal analysis of TCRbeta CDR3 data was done in the R programming language. Alloreactive CD4+ and CD8+ clones were identified by comparing unstimulated samples to CFSE-low samples taken after the reaction. Regulatory or non-regulatory origin of alloreactive CD4+ clones was assigned by matching sequences to the sorted unstimulated Treg and non-Treg repertoires. The table was pulled from immuneACCESS by TCRdb, which kept in-frame rearrangements only. Such tables lose some clones; where checked, under half of the loss comes from unresolved V genes, and the rest has no known cause. The D gene and trimming were derived from the DNA, and the V and J assignments and clone size from that table. The sample has tens of thousands of clones on record, approximately 97% of them singletons. Of the sample, approximately 0.6% falls within the top ten clones.

In addition, sequencing in three donor pairs included unstimulated CD8+ effector memory subsets alongside CD4+ naive, CD8+ naive, CD8+ TEMRA and CD4+ memory subsets. Sorted unstimulated T cells, along with proliferating T cells recovered from mixed lymphocyte reactions, underwent TCRbeta CDR3 sequencing. Fresh whole blood from approximately ten HLA-typed healthy donors was used to isolate PBMCs. Findings and caveats that apply to the study as a whole: Among mappable alloreactive CD4+ clones, an average Treg-derived fraction of roughly 71% was observed with siplizumab, compared with roughly 25% in control reactions. Roughly 80-95% of proliferating CD4+ or CD8+ clones could not be assigned a naive or memory phenotype. The cumulative frequency of alloreactive sequences that could be traced back to unstimulated CD4+ memory T cells was significantly reduced by siplizumab. No functional confirmation was obtained for the suppressive function of proliferating Tregs from siplizumab cultures. Greater diversity appeared to be present in unstimulated naive T cells than in memory T cells, and a substantial contribution to the alloresponse seemed to be made by naive cells. Sequences below about 10^-5 frequency were poorly captured, so only a minor fraction of alloreactive clones could be mapped to unstimulated subsets.

Sequenced input: naive CD4+ T cells sorted from blood. The label giving this sample's cell subset or site can be read as: unstimulated naive T cells. The chain is assembled from TRBV6-4 and TRBJ2-7, with 8 junctional bases fitting TRBD2. This TCR came from a human donor in good health. The CDR3 region has the sequence CASSDLLAGLYEQYF. The nucleotide sequence reads as follows: TGTGCCAGCAGTGATTTGCTAGCGGGCCTCTACGAGCAGTACTTC.